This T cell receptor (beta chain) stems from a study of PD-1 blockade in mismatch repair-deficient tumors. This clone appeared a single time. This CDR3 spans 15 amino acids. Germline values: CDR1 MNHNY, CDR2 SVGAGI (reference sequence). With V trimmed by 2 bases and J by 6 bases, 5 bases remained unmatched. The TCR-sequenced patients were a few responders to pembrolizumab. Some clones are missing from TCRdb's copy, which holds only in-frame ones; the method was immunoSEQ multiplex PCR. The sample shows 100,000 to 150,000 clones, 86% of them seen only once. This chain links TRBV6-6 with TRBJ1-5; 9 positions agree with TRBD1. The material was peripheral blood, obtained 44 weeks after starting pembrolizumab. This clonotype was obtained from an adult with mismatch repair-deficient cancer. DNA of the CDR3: TGTGCCAGCAGTTACGGGACAGGGTCGGCTCAGCCCCAGCATTTT. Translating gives CASSYGTGSAQPQHF.